The present TCR beta chain was sequenced within a study of T-cell memory formation after mild COVID-19. Using constant-segment primers, 5'RACE produced TCR alpha and TCR beta cDNA libraries carrying sample barcodes and UMIs. TCRdb recomputed calls from the 5' RACE reads with MiXCR, one row per CDR3 protein. The sample lists 150,000 to 200,000 distinct CDR3 sequences; around 15% were seen once. Study observations and caveats: While clones contracting from day 15 to 85 were balanced between CD4 and CD8, later expanders leaned CD4+.

The CDR3 runs to 13 residues. Germline-derived CDR1 and CDR2 are DFQATT and SNEGSKA (reference sequence). The V end lost 0 bases, the J end lost 0 bases, and 5 bases lay between the germline ends. This clonotype was recorded many times. Its antigen is still unknown. The receptor comes from an adult woman who had mild COVID-19 (a few samples of this study predate the infection). Cell type and time point are not known. The sequenced sample was PBMCs or a T cell subset sorted from them (not recorded which). The rearrangement links TRBV20-1 to TRBJ1-1; D ambiguous. CDR3 sequence: CSARDQVNTEAFF. For the CDR3, the DNA is TGCAGTGCTAGAGATCAGGTGAACACTGAAGCTTTCTTT.